This record looks at one T cell receptor (beta chain) sequence and its context. Its antigen is still unknown. Enrollment shut out patients with autoimmune disease history or systemic immunosuppression. This CDR3 region has 12 residues. V was trimmed by 2 bases and J by 6 bases, leaving 5 bases between them. The germline V gene has CDR1 SGHRS and CDR2 YFSETQ. The data derive from a study of OX40 agonist ivuxolimab in advanced cancers. Study summary: The drug used for patients, ivuxolimab, was an agonistic anti-OX40 (CD134) antibody. Notes on the study in general: The study observed clonal expansion of CD4+ and CD8+ blood T cells by week 6 at 0.1 to 3.0 mg/kg.

Sequencing was performed with immunoSEQ multiplex PCR; in TCRdb, only in-frame clones are kept and a portion is missing. The table records 42,000 or so clones, roughly 84% of them present only once. The specimen was CD4+ or CD8+ T cells sorted from blood, collected in a trial of the OX40 agonist ivuxolimab. The TCR originated in an adult with an advanced solid tumor such as melanoma, head and neck, liver or kidney cancer. The rearrangement joins TRBV5-1 to TRBJ2-2; D gene unclear. CDR3 in amino acids: CASSFLAGELFF. CDR3 in DNA: TGCGCCAGCAGCTTCTTGGCCGGGGAGCTGTTTTTT.